This T cell receptor beta chain was sequenced in a study of cytomegalovirus exposure and HLA in healthy donors (dated by TCRdb to the late 2010s). Background for the entire study: In an earlier analysis of 550 to 750 of the donors, roughly 300 Gb of sequence data and 90 million to 120 million unique TCR beta sequences from about 179 million T cells were reported. About 320 gigabases of sequencing data and 70 million to 85 million unique TCR sequences were included in an early release covering 550 to 800 HLA-typed donors. Of the approximately 400 genotyped donors, 65% to 90% were placed in the genetic ancestry cluster associated with self-reported Caucasian donors. The aim of the study was to test whether cataloging public T cell receptors could identify signatures of past pathogen exposure. Using immunosequencing, the study profiled T cell repertoires from around 680 subjects and related those repertoires to cytomegalovirus serostatus. Besides the first cohort of 666 subjects, a separate validation cohort made up of about 120 different subjects was used. High-throughput TCR immunosequencing, statistical association of individual TCRs with disease status, and machine learning were combined to predict cytomegalovirus infection status. In a later analysis, previously published TCR beta repertoires from more than 500 donors were re-analyzed and high-resolution HLA genotyping was added so that TCR occurrence patterns could be studied. In the later analysis, no new phenotypic data were used to find candidate immune exposures; instead, reliance was placed on TCR beta sequences and their occurrence across donors. An earlier analysis of approximately 500 of the donors applied high-throughput TCR beta sequencing to assess whether each TCR beta V gene segment acted as functional or pseudogenic. Alongside the repertoire data, information on donor age, sex, ethnicity and CMV serostatus was compiled. A later genetic analysis used genome-wide SNP genotypes for about 65% of the 666 donors, treating that subset as a discovery cohort. Every repertoire in the discovery cohort had been generated on one and the same sequencing platform. HLA typing covered class I and class II loci at four-digit resolution. Typing coverage differed by locus: A, B, C, DRB1 and DQB1 were typed in about 620-640 donors, DQA1 in 500 to 550, DPA1 in some 570, and DPB1 in about 450. A few DR-DQ haplotypes were treated as single units for association and clustering because of strong linkage in the cohort. On average, around 230,000 unique TCR beta nucleotide sequences were sequenced per donor among some 430 genotyped donors of the cohort, with 15% to 20% of those sequences being non-productive.

The cohort comprised under 700 healthy bone marrow donors. At the time of sampling, all cohort members were nominally healthy, though unrecorded immune exposures were likely present. CMV serostatus was positive for more than 250 and negative for about 50% of the roughly 700 cohort members, and was not recorded for this donor. A peripheral blood sample was provided by each donor, and peripheral blood mononuclear cells were used for TCR beta sequencing. The Qiagen DNeasy Blood Extraction Kit was used to extract genomic DNA from the blood cell samples. CDR1 MGHRA and CDR2 YSYEKL are derived from the germline V gene. The CDR3, cysteine through phenylalanine, is 14 amino acids long. Of the read, only the CDR3 DNA is kept; its 42 bases are in frame from base 1. Compared with germline, V lacks 4 bases and J lacks 7 bases; bases without a gene match: 9. For this clone: Which antigen it targets is not known. Base qualities were left out, and no much larger clone turns up one base away.

What the authors observed across the whole study: A further reported finding was that TCR beta sequences accurately predicted the HLA-A and HLA-B alleles for most subjects in the first cohort. In a later analysis, several top co-occurrence clusters were reported to appear linked to parvovirus B19, influenza, CMV and Epstein-Barr virus. Because some donors lacked HLA typing at each locus, the association tests relied only on the typed subset. In this cohort, only TCR beta chains were sequenced, and detectable features were limited by the absence of alpha or paired-chain data. CMV serostatus was the only immune exposure information available for the cohort. In a later analysis, around 15,000 TCR beta sequences were associated with specific HLA alleles at a false discovery rate of 0.05. When HLA alleles, especially DR and DQ, strongly co-occurred, TCR associations were difficult to assign to individual alleles. A total of fewer than 200 TCR beta chains were listed by the study as associated with cytomegalovirus. Some IMGT-functional V segments, including TRBV6-2 and TRBV6-3, could not be distinguished by the 87-base-pair reads and were therefore excluded. In vitro tests confirmed that three of the cytomegalovirus-associated TCR beta chains recognize cytomegalovirus antigens. Compared with equally common non-associated chains, HLA-associated TCR beta chains in a later analysis were more clonally expanded and had lower generation probabilities. According to a later analysis, TCR association rates differed among HLA loci, with DRB1 alleles showing the most associated TCRs and HLA-C alleles showing the fewest. Broadly in line with IMGT annotations, most TCR beta V segments showed up in productive rearrangements about 87% or about 30% of the time in an earlier analysis of roughly 590 of the donors. The classifier was reported to diagnose cytomegalovirus status with high specificity and sensitivity in both the original and validation cohorts. The sequencing pipeline was judged likely to have produced a cluster of highly shared sequence variants as a technical artifact. In a later genetic analysis, fewer N-insertions in productive TCRs were reported among donors in an Asian-associated ancestry cluster than the approximately 630-donor mean. In a later genetic analysis, a missense DCLRE1C variant was associated with V-gene and J-gene trimming of TCR beta chains, and the association was replicated in an independent cohort. A later analysis found that most CMV-associated TCR beta chains appeared HLA-restricted, with HLA associations seemingly driven largely by CMV exposure. Because counts were too low, seventeen rarely observed V segments, including chromosome 9 orphons, were excluded from the earlier analysis of about 500 of the donors. Most TCR sequences were seen in very few donors, while some public TCRs were found in many individuals. Correlated functional status among segregating V segments might be attributable to linkage disequilibrium, but an unknown experimental factor could not be ruled out. According to the authors, the approach could potentially be generalized to other disease states and immunological phenotypes. The presence/absence analyses assumed that sequencing depth was roughly uniform across donors, and that assumption may not be true.

The library was prepared using the immunoSEQ multiplex PCR assay. The multiplex PCR relied on a mix of 60 forward primers for TCR Vbeta segments and 13 reverse primers for TCR Jbeta segments. The CDR3 region of rearranged TCR beta genes was amplified from genomic DNA with a multiplex PCR assay. The amplified TCR beta libraries were sequenced on the Illumina HiSeq System as 87-base-pair reads. The authors' pipeline ran thus. A later analysis tallied tens of millions of unique TCR beta chains across the 650 to 750 repertoires, and about 12 million of those chains were shared by two or more donors. Raw reads were error-corrected and collapsed into unique sequences with a nearest-neighbor algorithm that merged closely related sequences to remove PCR and sequencing errors. Alignment of CDR3 sequences to IMGT reference sequences was used to assign V, D and J gene segments. Each retained sequence needed at least a six-nucleotide match to both a V gene segment and a J gene segment. A rearrangement was called productive if the CDR3 had no stop codons and remained in frame with V and J, and every other rearrangement was called non-productive. CDR3 was defined by IMGT convention, running from the second conserved V-encoded cysteine to the conserved J-encoded phenylalanine. The earlier analysis of more than 450 of the donors excluded sequences that lacked an unambiguous match to a single V gene segment. An earlier analysis of several hundred of the donors called V segments functional above 56.7% productive rearrangements and segregating when the between-donor standard deviation exceeded 5%. To diagnose cytomegalovirus status from the catalog of TCR beta chain sequences, a statistical classification framework was built. V and J gene assignment, in a later analysis, came from comparing TCR nucleotide sequences with IMGT/GENE-DB human TR gene sequences. A later analysis assigned CDR3 sequences and most-parsimonious VDJ recombination scenarios with the TCRdist pipeline. A later analysis defined each TCR beta chain by its CDR3 amino acid sequence plus V-gene family, and excluded reads lacking a unique V-gene family. To address suspected cross-contamination and a sequencing artifact, a later analysis removed approximately 590 highly shared, low-generation-probability nucleotide sequences. A later analysis calculated a clonal expansion index for each public chain from normalized within-repertoire ranks of inferred template counts. Generation probabilities in a later analysis came from a VDJ recombination model fitted to out-of-frame rearrangements, and those results were checked against IGoR. Hypergeometric tests were used in a later analysis to score TCR-TCR, TCR-HLA and TCR-CMV co-occurrence, with a repertoire-size bias correction applied to the TCR pairs. False discovery rates were estimated in a later analysis by permuting HLA or CMV assignments 20 times. In a later analysis, co-occurring TCRs were grouped using DBSCAN, and TCRdist sequence similarity was added for clustering within HLA-allele-positive subsets. Repertoires with fewer than 30,000 or more than 120,000 public chains were left out of co-occurrence clustering, as were a handful of repertoires with anomalous nucleotide sharing. TCRdb's version of the immuneACCESS table is confined to in-frame rearrangements and falls short of the full clone set. An unresolved V gene accounts for under half of the shortfall where checked; the remainder is of unknown origin. D and trimming were read from the DNA, whereas the V and J calls and clone size are those reported in that table. The sample table holds under 200,000 clones, of which over 75% were seen once. Of the sample, 1.9% is held by the ten largest clones.

Sequencing input: PBMCs. The rearranged chain carries TRBV4-1 and TRBJ1-1; 7 bases in between match TRBD1. The receptor comes from a human donor in good health. Here the CDR3 is given as CASSLFGQEGEAFF. The nucleotide sequence reads TGCGCCAGCAGCCTCTTCGGACAGGAGGGTGAAGCTTTCTTT.